The clone carrying this TCR beta chain has at least ten counts. This sample was taken from a study of early T cells in non-severe SARS-CoV-2 infection. MiXCR was run by TCRdb on the 5' RACE reads, yielding one entry per CDR3 protein. The data show about 100,000 distinct CDR3 sequences, with 12% seen just once and 2.5% to 4% held by the top ten. Germline loops: CDR1 LNHDA, CDR2 SQIVND (reference sequence). V was pared by 5 bases and J by 4 bases, with 5 bases between. CDR3 length: 11 residues. Sequenced material: whole blood. The receptor's source is an adult who was a healthcare worker with PCR-confirmed SARS-CoV-2 infection or an uninfected control (not recorded which). The rearrangement joins TRBV19 to TRBJ1-2, with D unclear. CDR3 bases: TGTGCCAGTAGTCCGTCCTATGGCTACACCTTC. It yields the protein CASSPSYGYTF.